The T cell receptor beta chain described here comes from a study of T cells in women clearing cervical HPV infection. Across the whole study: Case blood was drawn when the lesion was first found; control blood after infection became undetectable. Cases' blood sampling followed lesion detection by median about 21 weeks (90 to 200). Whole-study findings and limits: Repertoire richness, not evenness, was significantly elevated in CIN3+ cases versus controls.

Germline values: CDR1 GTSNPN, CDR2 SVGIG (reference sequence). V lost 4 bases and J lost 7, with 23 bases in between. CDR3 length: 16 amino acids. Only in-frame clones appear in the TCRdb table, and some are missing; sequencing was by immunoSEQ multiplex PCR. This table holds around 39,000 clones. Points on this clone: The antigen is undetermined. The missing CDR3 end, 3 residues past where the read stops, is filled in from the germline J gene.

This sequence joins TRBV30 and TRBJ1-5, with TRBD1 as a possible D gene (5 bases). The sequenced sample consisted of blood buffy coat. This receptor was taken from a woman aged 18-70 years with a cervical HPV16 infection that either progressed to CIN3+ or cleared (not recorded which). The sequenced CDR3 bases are TGTGCCTGGACTCAAAAATTCCCCAGGGAAGGACAGCCC. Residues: CAWTQKFPREGQP. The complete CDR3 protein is CAWTQKFPREGQPQHF.